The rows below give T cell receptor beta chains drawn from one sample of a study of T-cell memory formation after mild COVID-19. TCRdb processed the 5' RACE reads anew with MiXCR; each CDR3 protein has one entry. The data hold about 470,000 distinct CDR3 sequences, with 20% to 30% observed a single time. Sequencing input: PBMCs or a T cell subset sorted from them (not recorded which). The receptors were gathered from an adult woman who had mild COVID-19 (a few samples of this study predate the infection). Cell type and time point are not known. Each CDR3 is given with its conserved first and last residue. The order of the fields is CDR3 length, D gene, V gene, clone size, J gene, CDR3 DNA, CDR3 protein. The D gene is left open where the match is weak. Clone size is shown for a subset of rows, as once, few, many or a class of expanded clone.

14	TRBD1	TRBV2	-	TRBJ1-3	TGTGCCAGCAGTGCGGGACAGGCACTAAGCACCATATATTTT	CASSAGQALSTIYF
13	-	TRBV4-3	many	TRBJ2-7	TGCGCCAGCAGCCTGTCCCGGGGCTACGAGCAGTACTTC	CASSLSRGYEQYF
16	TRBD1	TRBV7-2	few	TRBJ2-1	TGTGCCAGCAGCTTTCTCCCGACAGGGTGGGGGAATGAGCAGTTCTTC	CASSFLPTGWGNEQFF
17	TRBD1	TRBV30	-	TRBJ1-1	TGTGCCTGGAAGCGGGACAGGTTAAGGAAATTGAACACTGAAGCTTTCTTT	CAWKRDRLRKLNTEAFF
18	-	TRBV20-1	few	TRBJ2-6	TGCAGTGCAGCGATCGGGGCAGGTCGATCTCTTGGGGCCAACGTCCTGACTTTC	CSAAIGAGRSLGANVLTF
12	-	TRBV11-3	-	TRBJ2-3	TGTGCCAGCAGCCCCGATATGGATACGCAGTATTTT	CASSPDMDTQYF
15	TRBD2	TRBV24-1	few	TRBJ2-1	TGTGCCACCCAACCGGGGGGGGCTGCCTACAATGAGCAGTTCTTC	CATQPGGAAYNEQFF
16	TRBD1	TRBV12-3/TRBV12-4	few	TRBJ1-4	TGTGCCAGCAGGGGGTCGGACAGGGGGCTACGAGAAAAACTGTTTTTT	CASRGSDRGLREKLFF
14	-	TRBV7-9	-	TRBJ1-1	TGTGCCAGCAGCTTAGCGCGGCAAAACACTGAAGCTTTCTTT	CASSLARQNTEAFF
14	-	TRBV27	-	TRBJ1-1	TGTGCCAGCAGCTGGGACACCGACGGGACTGAAGCTTTCTTT	CASSWDTDGTEAFF
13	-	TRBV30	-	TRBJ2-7	TGTGCCTGGAGTGTTGGGCAGATTTACGAGCAGTACTTC	CAWSVGQIYEQYF
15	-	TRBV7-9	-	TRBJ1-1	TGTGCCAGCAGCTTAGCGAGGCCCAGTGGGGATGAAGCTTTCTTT	CASSLARPSGDEAFF
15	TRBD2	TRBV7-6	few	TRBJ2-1	TGTGCCAGCAGCTTATTACTAGCGGGAGGAAATGAGCAGTTCTTC	CASSLLLAGGNEQFF
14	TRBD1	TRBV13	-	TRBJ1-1	TGTGCCAGCAGCTCCCCGACAGGGGGCGGTGAAGCTTTCTTT	CASSSPTGGGEAFF
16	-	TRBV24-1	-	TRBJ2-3	TGTGCCACCAGTGATGGGACGGGCCCTCTCACAGATACGCAGTATTTT	CATSDGTGPLTDTQYF
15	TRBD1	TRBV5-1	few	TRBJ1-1	TGCGCCAGCAGCTCCGGGACAGGCACGAACACTGAAGCTTTCTTT	CASSSGTGTNTEAFF
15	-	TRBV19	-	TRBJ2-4	TGTGCCAGTAGTCGTGGGACGTTCTACAAAAACATTCAGTACTTC	CASSRGTFYKNIQYF
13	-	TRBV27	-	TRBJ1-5	TGTGCCAGCAGGCGTAGGGAAAATCAGCCCCAGCATTTT	CASRRRENQPQHF
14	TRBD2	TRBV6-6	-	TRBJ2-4	TGTGCCAGTCTAGCGGGCTTAGCCAAAAACATTCAGTACTTC	CASLAGLAKNIQYF
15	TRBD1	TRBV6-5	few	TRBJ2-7	TGTGCCAGCAGACCTGACAGGGGGCTTTACTACGAGCAGTACTTC	CASRPDRGLYYEQYF
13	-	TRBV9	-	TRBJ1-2	TGTGCCAGCAGCGTAGGGGCAGACTATGGCTACACCTTC	CASSVGADYGYTF